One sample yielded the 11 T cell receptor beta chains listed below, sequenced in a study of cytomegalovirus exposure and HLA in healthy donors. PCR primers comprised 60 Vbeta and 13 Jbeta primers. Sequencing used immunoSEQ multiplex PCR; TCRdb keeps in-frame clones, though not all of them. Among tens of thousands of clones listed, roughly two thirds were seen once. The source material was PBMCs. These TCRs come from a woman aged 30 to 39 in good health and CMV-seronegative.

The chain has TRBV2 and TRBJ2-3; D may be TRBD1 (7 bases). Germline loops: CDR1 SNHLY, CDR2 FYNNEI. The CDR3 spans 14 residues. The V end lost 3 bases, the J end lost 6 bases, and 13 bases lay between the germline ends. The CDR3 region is CASSDGGGEDTQYF. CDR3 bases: TGTGCCAGCAGTGATGGAGGGGGCGAGGATACGCAGTATTTT.

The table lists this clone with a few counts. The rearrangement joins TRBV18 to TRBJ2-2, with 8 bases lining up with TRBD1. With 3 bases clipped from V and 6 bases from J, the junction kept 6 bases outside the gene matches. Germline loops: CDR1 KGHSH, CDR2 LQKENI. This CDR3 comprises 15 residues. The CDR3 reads CASSPLTDRAGELFF. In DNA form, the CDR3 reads TGTGCCAGCTCACCCTTAACGGACAGGGCCGGGGAGCTGTTTTTT.

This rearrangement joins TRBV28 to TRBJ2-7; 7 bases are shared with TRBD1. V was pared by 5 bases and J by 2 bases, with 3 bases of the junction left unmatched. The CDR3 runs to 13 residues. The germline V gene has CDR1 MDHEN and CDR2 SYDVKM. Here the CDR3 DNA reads TGTGCCAGCAGTCCGGGACAGACCTACGAGCAGTACTTC. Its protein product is CASSPGQTYEQYF.

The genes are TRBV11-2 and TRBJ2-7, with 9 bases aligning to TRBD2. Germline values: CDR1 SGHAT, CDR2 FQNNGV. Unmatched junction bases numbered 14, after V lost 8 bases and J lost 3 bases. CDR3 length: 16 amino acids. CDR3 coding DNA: TGTGCCAGCCAAAAGGGAGCGGGAGGCCAATTCTACGAGCAGTACTTC. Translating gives CASQKGAGGQFYEQYF.

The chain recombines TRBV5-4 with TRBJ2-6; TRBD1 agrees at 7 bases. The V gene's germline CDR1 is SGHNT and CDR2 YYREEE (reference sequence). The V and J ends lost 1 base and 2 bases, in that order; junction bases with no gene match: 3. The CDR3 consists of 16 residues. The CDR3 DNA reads TGTGCCAGCAGCTTGAAGGGGGCGGCTGGGGCCAACGTCCTGACTTTC. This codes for CASSLKGAAGANVLTF. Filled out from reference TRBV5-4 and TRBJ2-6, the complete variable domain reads ETGVTQSPTHLIKTRGQQVTLRCSSQSGHNTVSWYQQALGQGPQFIFQYYREEENGRGNFPPRFSGLQFPNYSSELNVNALELDDSALYLCASSLKGAAGANVLTFGAGSRLTVL.

In DNA, the CDR3 is TGTGCTAGTGGTTTTCGAGGATCTGGAAACACCATATATTTT. Protein: CASGFRGSGNTIYF. J is TRBJ1-3 and V is TRBV12-5; no firm D call. V shed 3 bases and J shed 1 base, with 7 bases lying between them. Germline CDR1 is LGHNT and CDR2 is FRNRAP. CDR3 size: 14 residues.

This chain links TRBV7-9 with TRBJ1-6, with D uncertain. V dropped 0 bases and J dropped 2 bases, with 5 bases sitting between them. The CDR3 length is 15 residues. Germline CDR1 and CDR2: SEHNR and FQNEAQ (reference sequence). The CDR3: CASSLAPAYNSPLHF. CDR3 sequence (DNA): TGTGCCAGCAGCTTAGCCCCCGCCTATAATTCACCCCTCCACTTT.

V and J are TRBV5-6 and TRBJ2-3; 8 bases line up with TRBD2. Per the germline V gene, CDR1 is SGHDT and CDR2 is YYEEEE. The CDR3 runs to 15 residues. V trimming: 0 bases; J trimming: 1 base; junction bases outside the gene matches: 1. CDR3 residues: CASSLAGGGTDTQYF. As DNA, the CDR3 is TGTGCCAGCAGCTTGGCGGGAGGGGGCACAGATACGCAGTATTTT.

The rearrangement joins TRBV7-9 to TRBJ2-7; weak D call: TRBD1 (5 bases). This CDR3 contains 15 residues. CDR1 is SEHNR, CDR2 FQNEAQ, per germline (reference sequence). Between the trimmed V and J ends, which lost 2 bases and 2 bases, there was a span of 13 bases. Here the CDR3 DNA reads TGTGCCAGCAGCTTATTGGCAGGACAAACCTACGAGCAGTACTTC. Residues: CASSLLAGQTYEQYF.

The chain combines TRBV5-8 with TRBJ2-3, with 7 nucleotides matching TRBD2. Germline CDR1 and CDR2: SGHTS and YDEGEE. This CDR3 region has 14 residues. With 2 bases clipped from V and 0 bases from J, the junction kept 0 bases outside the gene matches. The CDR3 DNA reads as TGTGCCAGCAGCTTTAGCGGGAGCACAGATACGCAGTATTTT. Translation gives CASSFSGSTDTQYF.

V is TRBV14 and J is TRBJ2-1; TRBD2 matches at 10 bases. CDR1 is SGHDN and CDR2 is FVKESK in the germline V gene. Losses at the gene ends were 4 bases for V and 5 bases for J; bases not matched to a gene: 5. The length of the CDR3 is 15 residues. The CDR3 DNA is TGTGCCAGCAGCCGGGGACTAGCGAGCAACAATGAGCAGTTCTTC. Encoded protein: CASSRGLASNNEQFF.